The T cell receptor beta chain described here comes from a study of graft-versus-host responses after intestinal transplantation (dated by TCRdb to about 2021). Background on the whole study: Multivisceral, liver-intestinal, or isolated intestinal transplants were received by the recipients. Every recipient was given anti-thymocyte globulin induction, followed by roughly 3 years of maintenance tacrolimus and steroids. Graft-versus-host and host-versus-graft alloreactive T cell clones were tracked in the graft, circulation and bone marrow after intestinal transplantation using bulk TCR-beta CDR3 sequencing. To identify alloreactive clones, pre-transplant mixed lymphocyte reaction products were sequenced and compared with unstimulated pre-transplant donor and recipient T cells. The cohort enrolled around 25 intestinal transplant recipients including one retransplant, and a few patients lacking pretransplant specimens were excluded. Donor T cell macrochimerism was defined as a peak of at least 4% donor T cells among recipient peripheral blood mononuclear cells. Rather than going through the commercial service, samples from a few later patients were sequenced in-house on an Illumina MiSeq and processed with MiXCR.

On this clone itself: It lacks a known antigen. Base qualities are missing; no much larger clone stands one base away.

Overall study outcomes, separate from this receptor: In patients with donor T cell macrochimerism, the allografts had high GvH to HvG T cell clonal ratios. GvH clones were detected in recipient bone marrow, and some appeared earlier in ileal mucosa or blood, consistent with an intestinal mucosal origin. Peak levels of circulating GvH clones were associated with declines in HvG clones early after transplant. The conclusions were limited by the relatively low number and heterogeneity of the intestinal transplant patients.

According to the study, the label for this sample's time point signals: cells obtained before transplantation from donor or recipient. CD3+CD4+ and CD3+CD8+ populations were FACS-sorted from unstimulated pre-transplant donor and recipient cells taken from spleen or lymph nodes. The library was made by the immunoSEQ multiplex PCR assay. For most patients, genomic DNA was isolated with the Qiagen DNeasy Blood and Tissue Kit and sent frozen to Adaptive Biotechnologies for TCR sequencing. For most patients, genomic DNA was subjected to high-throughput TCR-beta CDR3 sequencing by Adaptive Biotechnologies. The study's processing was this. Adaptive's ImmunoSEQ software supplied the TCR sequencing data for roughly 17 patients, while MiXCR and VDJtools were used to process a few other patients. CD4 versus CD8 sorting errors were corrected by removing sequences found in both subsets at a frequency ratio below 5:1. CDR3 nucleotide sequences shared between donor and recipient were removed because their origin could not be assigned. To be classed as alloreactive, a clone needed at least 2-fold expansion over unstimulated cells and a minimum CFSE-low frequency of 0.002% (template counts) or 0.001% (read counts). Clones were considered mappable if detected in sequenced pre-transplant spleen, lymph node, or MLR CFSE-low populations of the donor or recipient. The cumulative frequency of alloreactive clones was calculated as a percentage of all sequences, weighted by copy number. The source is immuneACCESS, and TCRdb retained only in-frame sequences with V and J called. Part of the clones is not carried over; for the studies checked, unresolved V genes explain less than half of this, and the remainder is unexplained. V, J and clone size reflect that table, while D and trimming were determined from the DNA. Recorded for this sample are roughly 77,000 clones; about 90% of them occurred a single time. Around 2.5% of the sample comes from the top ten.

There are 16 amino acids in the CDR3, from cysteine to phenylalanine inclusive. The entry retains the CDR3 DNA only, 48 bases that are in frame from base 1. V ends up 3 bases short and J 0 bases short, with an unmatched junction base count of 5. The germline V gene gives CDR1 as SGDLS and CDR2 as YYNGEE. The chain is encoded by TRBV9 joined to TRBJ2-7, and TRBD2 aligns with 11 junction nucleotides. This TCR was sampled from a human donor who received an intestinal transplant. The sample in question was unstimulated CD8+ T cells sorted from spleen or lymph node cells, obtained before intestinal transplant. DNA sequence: TGTGCCAGCAGCGGCTCTAGCGGGGGGTTCTCCTACGAGCAGTACTTC. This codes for CASSGSSGGFSYEQYF.